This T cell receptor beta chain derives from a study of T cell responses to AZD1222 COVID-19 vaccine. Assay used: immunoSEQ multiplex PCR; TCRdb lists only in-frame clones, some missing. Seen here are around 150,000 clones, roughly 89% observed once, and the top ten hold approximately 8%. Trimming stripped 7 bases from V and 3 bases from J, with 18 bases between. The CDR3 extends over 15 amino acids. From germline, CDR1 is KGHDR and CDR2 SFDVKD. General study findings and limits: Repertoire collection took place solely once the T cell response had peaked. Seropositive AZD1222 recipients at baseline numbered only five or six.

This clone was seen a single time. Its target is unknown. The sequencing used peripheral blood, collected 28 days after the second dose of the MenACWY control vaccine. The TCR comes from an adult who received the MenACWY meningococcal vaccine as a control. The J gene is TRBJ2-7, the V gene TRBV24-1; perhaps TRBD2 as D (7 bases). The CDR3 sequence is CATSPGGQSNYEQYF. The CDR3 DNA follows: TGTGCCACCAGCCCGGGGGGCCAGAGTAACTACGAGCAGTACTTC.